Listed here are 4 T cell receptor beta chains from one sample, sequenced in a study of control samples from healthy donors and cancer patients. Libraries were prepared by immunoSEQ multiplex PCR; TCRdb keeps only in-frame clonotypes and omits some of them. This table holds fewer than 60,000 clones, around 87% found once. Sequenced material: PBMCs. The receptors were gathered from a woman in her fifties or sixties with lung cancer.

The chain is built from TRBV5-5 and TRBJ2-1, with D hard to call. V was trimmed by 4 bases and J by 0 bases, leaving 14 bases between them. Germline V lookup: CDR1 SGHKS, CDR2 YYEKEE (reference sequence). The CDR3 spans 16 residues. The CDR3 reads CASSPAPQSSYNEQFF. CDR3 nucleotides: TGTGCCAGCAGCCCCGCCCCGCAAAGCTCCTACAATGAGCAGTTCTTC.

This clone occurred a few times. The V call is TRBV12-3 or TRBV12-4, the J call TRBJ2-7; D might be TRBD1 (6 bases). CDR3 size: 13 residues. Trimming removed 7 bases from V and 2 bases from J, with 12 bases in between. The CDR3 here is CASTRDTTYEQYF. CDR3 DNA sequence: TGTGCCAGCACCCGGGACACCACCTACGAGCAGTACTTC.

The V call is TRBV5-5, the J call TRBJ2-5, with D perhaps given as TRBD1 or TRBD2 (6 bases each). V was pared by 0 bases and J by 7 bases, with 16 bases between. Germline V gene data show CDR1 as SGHKS and CDR2 as YYEKEE (reference sequence). This CDR3 is 15 amino acids long. CDR3 protein: CASSLEGGLSGTQYF. CDR3 DNA: TGTGCCAGCAGCTTGGAGGGGGGCCTAAGCGGGACCCAGTACTTC.

This clone appeared a few times. This chain connects TRBV14 to TRBJ2-1; a possible D gene is TRBD1 (5 bases). Germline values: CDR1 SGHDN, CDR2 FVKESK. The CDR3 is 13 amino acids. The V end was cut by 1 base, the J end by 15 bases, with 16 bases between. In nucleotides, the CDR3 is TGTGCCAGCAGCCAAGGAGACGGCAGGGCGACGTTCTTC. This codes for CASSQGDGRATFF.